These T cell receptor beta chains were read from a single sample in a study of Ad26.COV2.S vaccination and SARS-CoV-2 variants. TCRdb keeps only in-frame clones here, not all; method: immunoSEQ multiplex PCR. This sample yields around 300,000 clones, of which around 88% are seen a single time; roughly 10% belongs to the top ten. The sequencing used peripheral blood, collected in a trial of Ad26.COV2.S vaccine versus placebo. Every receptor here comes from a person aged 18-65 years who received the Ad26.COV2.S COVID-19 vaccine or a placebo. Each CDR3 is given with its conserved first and last residue. The D gene is left open where the match is weak. Clone size is stated in some rows and not others, as once, few, many or a class when expanded.

>TRBV21-1|.|TRBJ2-2|.
TGTGCCAGCAGCCCTAGAGTCGAGACAGAGAACACCGGGGAGCTGTTTTTT
CASSPRVETENTGELFF
>TRBV5-1|few|TRBJ2-2|.
TGCGCCAGCAGCTTGGCGGAGGCGGACGCGAACACCGGGGAGCTGTTTTTT
CASSLAEADANTGELFF
>TRBV5-1|once|TRBJ2-3|.
TGCGCCAGCAGCTTGGAACCTCTTGGGGGCACAGATACGCAGTATTTT
CASSLEPLGGTDTQYF
>TRBV2|.|TRBJ2-7|TRBD2
TGTGCCAGCAGTGAACTACTAGCGGGAGGCGAGCAGTACTTC
CASSELLAGGEQYF
>TRBV10-3|.|TRBJ2-3|.
TGTGCCATCAGTGTGGCAGATACGCAGTATTTT
CAISVADTQYF
>TRBV11-2|.|TRBJ2-1|.
TGTGCCAGCAGCTTAACTCGGCGCTCCTACAATGAGCAGTTCTTC
CASSLTRRSYNEQFF
>TRBV6-6|.|TRBJ2-1|.
TGTGCCAGCAGTCGGGACCCCACCTACAATGAGCAGTTCTTC
CASSRDPTYNEQFF
>TRBV12-3/TRBV12-4|.|TRBJ1-5|.
TGTGCCAGCAGTTTAGGGGATCAGCCCCAGCATTTT
CASSLGDQPQHF
>TRBV7-2|.|TRBJ2-1|.
TGTGCCAGCAGCTTAGCCCGGGGGCTCAATGAGCAGTTCTTC
CASSLARGLNEQFF
>TRBV7-8|few|TRBJ1-5|.
TGTGCCAGCAGCTCTTCACAGGGTCAACGTCAGCCCCAGCATTTT
CASSSSQGQRQPQHF
>TRBV19|once|TRBJ2-7|.
TGTGCCAGTAGTGTCCTTTTCCAGGCGCGAGAGCAGTACTTC
CASSVLFQAREQYF
>TRBV5-1|.|TRBJ2-7|TRBD1
TGCGCCAGCAGCTTTGGGACAGGGGTTTTCGAGCAGTACTTC
CASSFGTGVFEQYF
>TRBV5-1|.|TRBJ1-4|TRBD1
TGCGCCAGCAGACCGGACAGGGCGGAACTGTTTTTT
CASRPDRAELFF
>TRBV24-1|.|TRBJ2-7|.
TGTGCCACCAGTGGCGGGACCAATATCTACGAGCAGTACTTC
CATSGGTNIYEQYF
>TRBV10-3|.|TRBJ2-7|TRBD2
TGTGCCATCAGTGAGTCGGGGGGAGGGCCGTACGAGCAGTACTTC
CAISESGGGPYEQYF
>TRBV7-2|.|TRBJ2-5|TRBD2
TGTGCCAGCAGCTTAGGGAGCCTAGCGGAAGGGCGGGCCCAGTACTTC
CASSLGSLAEGRAQYF
>TRBV7-2|few|TRBJ1-1|.
TGTGCCAGCAGCTTAGATGGGGACACTGAAGCTTTCTTT
CASSLDGDTEAFF
>TRBV6-5|.|TRBJ2-7|TRBD1
TGTGCCAGCAGTTATGGGACAGGTACCTACGAGCAGTACTTC
CASSYGTGTYEQYF
>TRBV6-6|.|TRBJ2-4|TRBD2
TGTGCCAGCAGTCGGCCCCTGACTAGCGGGAGGGCCGAGGACATTCAGTACTTC
CASSRPLTSGRAEDIQYF
>TRBV3-1/TRBV3-2|.|TRBJ1-1|.
TGTGCCAGCAGCCAGGCCGGGTTTCAATCTGAAGCTTTCTTT
CASSQAGFQSEAFF
>TRBV7-2|.|TRBJ2-1|.
TGTGCCAGCAGCCAGACGGGTTGGGAGCAGTTCTTC
CASSQTGWEQFF
>TRBV7-8|.|TRBJ1-4|.
TGTGCCAGCAGCCACCAAGGGGGGTCGGGGGAAAAACTGTTTTTT
CASSHQGGSGEKLFF
>TRBV6-5|once|TRBJ2-1|.
TGTGCCAGCAGGAGACTGGAATACAATGAGCAGTTCTTC
CASRRLEYNEQFF
>TRBV10-2|.|TRBJ2-7|.
TGCGCCAGCAGCAGGGGCTCCCCTAACTACGAGCAGTACTTC
CASSRGSPNYEQYF
>TRBV2|.|TRBJ1-2|.
TGTGCCAGCTCCATCAGTGCTAACTATGGCTACACCTTC
CASSISANYGYTF
>TRBV28|.|TRBJ1-4|.
TGTGCCAGCAGTTTAGGCTTACCTAATGAAAAACTGTTTTTT
CASSLGLPNEKLFF
>TRBV19|.|TRBJ2-5|TRBD1
TGTGCCAGTAGTCTATCAGGGGGCGGAGAGACCCAGTACTTC
CASSLSGGGETQYF
>TRBV6-2/TRBV6-3|.|TRBJ2-7|TRBD2
TGTGCCAGCAGCCTCACTAGCGGGAGCTCCTACGAGCAGTACTTC
CASSLTSGSSYEQYF
>TRBV2|.|TRBJ2-1|.
TGTGCCAGCTCCCTAGCCTCTCGCTACAATGAGCAGTTCTTC
CASSLASRYNEQFF
>TRBV7-9|.|TRBJ2-5|.
TGTGCCAGCAGTGTACTATCCGACAGGGAGGACCAAGAGACCCAGTACTTC
CASSVLSDREDQETQYF
>TRBV5-6|.|TRBJ2-5|TRBD1
TGTGCCAGCAAGGGGACAGGCCCCGAGACCCAGTACTTC
CASKGTGPETQYF
>TRBV11-2|.|TRBJ2-2|.
TGTGCCAGCAGCTCTGGGGCTCCCTACTCCGGGGAGCTGTTTTTT
CASSSGAPYSGELFF
>TRBV18|.|TRBJ2-1|TRBD2
TGTGCCAGCTCACAAGCGGGGGGGGTCTACAATGAGCAGTTCTTC
CASSQAGGVYNEQFF
>TRBV7-2|.|TRBJ2-3|TRBD1
TGTGCCAGCAGCTCACAGGGGGCAGATACGCAGTATTTT
CASSSQGADTQYF
>TRBV6-5|.|TRBJ2-3|TRBD1
TGTGCCAGCAGTTACAGCTTTGACAGGGGAATGGCGACGCAGTATTTT
CASSYSFDRGMATQYF
>TRBV5-1|.|TRBJ1-1|TRBD1
TGCGCCAGCAGCTTAGGACAGGGGAATGTAGGAACTGAAGCTTTCTTT
CASSLGQGNVGTEAFF
>TRBV11-3|.|TRBJ1-1|.
TGTGCCAGCAGCCCAACGGTCCCTAATGGGACTGAAGCTTTCTTT
CASSPTVPNGTEAFF
>TRBV6-5|.|TRBJ2-2|TRBD2
TGTGCCACCCAAAGCGGGGGAACCGGGGAGCTGTTTTTT
CATQSGGTGELFF
>TRBV7-9|few|TRBJ2-2|.
TGTGCCAGCAGCTTAGGACTGGGGACCGGGGAGCTGTTTTTT
CASSLGLGTGELFF
>TRBV5-1|.|TRBJ1-1|TRBD1
TGCGCCAGCAGCGGAGGGACAGGGGGCGGCACTGAAGCTTTCTTT
CASSGGTGGGTEAFF
>TRBV6-2/TRBV6-3|.|TRBJ2-7|TRBD1
TGTGCCAGCAGTCGGACAGGGGCCTACGAGCAGTACTTC
CASSRTGAYEQYF
>TRBV12-3/TRBV12-4|.|TRBJ2-1|TRBD1
TGTGCCAGCAGTCGACAGGGAAATGAGCAGTTCTTC
CASSRQGNEQFF
>TRBV7-6|.|TRBJ1-5|.
TGTGCCAGCAGCTTAGATCCGGCTCAGCCCCAGCATTTT
CASSLDPAQPQHF
>TRBV3-1/TRBV3-2|.|TRBJ2-2|.
TGTGCCAGCAGCCAAGGTGGGACGGTGAACACCGGGGAGCTGTTTTTT
CASSQGGTVNTGELFF
>TRBV10-3|.|TRBJ1-4|.
TGTGCCATCAGTGAGGGCCCCGCAACTAATGAAAAACTGTTTTTT
CAISEGPATNEKLFF
>TRBV5-4|.|TRBJ2-1|TRBD2
TGTGCCAGCAGCTCGGGACTAGCAGGGAGTATCTACAATGAGCAGTTCTTC
CASSSGLAGSIYNEQFF
>TRBV10-3|.|TRBJ1-5|.
TGTGCCATCAGCACACAGGGAGATCAGCCCCAGCATTTT
CAISTQGDQPQHF
>TRBV4-3|.|TRBJ1-2|TRBD1
TGCGCCAGCAGCCAAGAACTGGGACAGGACAGGGAGTGGCGGGTTGAAGGCTACACCTTC
CASSQELGQDREWRVEGYTF
>TRBV6-2/TRBV6-3|.|TRBJ2-1|.
TGTGCCAGCAGTTACTCTCAGGTAGTTTACAATGAGCAGTTCTTC
CASSYSQVVYNEQFF
>TRBV6-5|few|TRBJ1-2|.
TGTGCCAGCAGCGGCCGCGGGACGGTCTATGGCTACACCTTC
CASSGRGTVYGYTF
>TRBV6-6|.|TRBJ2-1|TRBD1
TGTGCCAGCCAGAAGGACAGGGTCGGGTTCGTTGAGCAGTTCTTC
CASQKDRVGFVEQFF
>TRBV12-3/TRBV12-4|.|TRBJ1-1|TRBD1
TGTGCCAGCAGTCGACAGGGGGCTGCTGAAGCTTTCTTT
CASSRQGAAEAFF
>TRBV7-2|.|TRBJ2-1|.
TGTGCCAGCAGCCACGGGAGCGGGCGGGCAAACAATGAGCAGTTCTTC
CASSHGSGRANNEQFF
>TRBV28|few|TRBJ1-3|.
TGTGCCAGCAGCATAGGACGGAGCTCTGGAAACACCATATATTTT
CASSIGRSSGNTIYF
>TRBV24-1|.|TRBJ2-6|.
TGTGCCACCAGTGATCAGGGGCCCTCTGGGGCCAACGTCCTGACTTTC
CATSDQGPSGANVLTF